This passage covers 8 T cell receptor beta chains from one sample sequenced in a study of blood T cell repertoires in COVID-19. Repertoires were generated with immunoSEQ multiplex PCR, while TCRdb's copy carries only in-frame clones and drops some. The sample holds roughly 700,000 clones, 70% to 90% seen once. Sample: peripheral blood. All receptors come from a woman between 18 and 29 years old with acute or convalescent COVID-19.

The chain links TRBV6-5 to TRBJ1-2, with D possibly being TRBD1 (5 bases). Germline V gives CDR1 MNHEY, CDR2 SVGAGI. This CDR3 is built from 14 residues. V was trimmed by 2 bases and J by 0 bases, leaving 7 bases between them. CDR3 sequence reads: CASSYRQPNYGYTF. The CDR3 bases are TGTGCCAGCAGTTACCGACAGCCTAACTATGGCTACACCTTC.

J is TRBJ1-1 and V is TRBV5-1; 9 bases are a match to TRBD1. V trimming: 4 bases; J trimming: 4 bases; junction bases outside the gene matches: 8. The CDR3 length is 15 residues. Germline CDR1 and CDR2: SGHRS and YFSETQ. This chain's CDR3 is CASSPTGGWTTEAFF. CDR3 sequence (DNA): TGCGCCAGCAGCCCGACAGGGGGGTGGACCACTGAAGCTTTCTTT.

The gene calls are TRBV30 and TRBJ1-5, with a weak D call TRBD1 (6 bases). The CDR3 is made up of 15 amino acids. V lost 0 bases, J lost 0 bases, and 9 bases lay in between. Germline CDR1 GTSNPN, CDR2 SVGIG (reference sequence). Written as DNA, the CDR3 is TGTGCCTGGAGTGTAACAGGGTCTAGCAATCAGCCCCAGCATTTT. Protein product: CAWSVTGSSNQPQHF. Combining the CDR3 with reference TRBV30 and TRBJ1-5 gives the whole variable domain SQTIHQWPATLVQPVGSPLSLECTVEGTSNPNLYWYRQAAGRGLQLLFYSVGIGQISSEVPQNLSASRPQDRQFILSSKKLLLSDSGFYLCAWSVTGSSNQPQHFGDGTRLSIL.

This chain connects TRBV10-3 to TRBJ1-2; D ambiguous. V lost 3 bases and J lost 4, with 9 bases in between. This CDR3 is built from 13 residues. Germline V lookup: CDR1 ENHRY, CDR2 SYGVKD. The CDR3 coding sequence is TGTGCCATCAGTGAAACGCCAGGCTATGGCTACACCTTC. It specifies CAISETPGYGYTF.

This rearrangement joins TRBV4-2 to TRBJ1-1; D ambiguous. V was trimmed by 0 bases and J by 3 bases, leaving 11 bases between them. CDR3 size: 15 residues. CDR1 LGHNA and CDR2 YNFKEQ come from the germline V gene. The CDR3 reads CASSQEVEEDTEAFF. For the CDR3, the DNA is TGTGCCAGCAGCCAAGAGGTTGAGGAGGACACTGAAGCTTTCTTT.

This chain links TRBV20-1 with TRBJ2-7; maybe TRBD1 (5 bases). This CDR3 has 11 amino acids. The germline V and J ends were trimmed by 6 bases and 7 bases, with 13 bases remaining between them. Germline CDR1 DFQATT, CDR2 SNEGSKA (reference sequence). CDR3 DNA sequence: TGCAGTGCACAGCCCTCAGGGGAGCAGTACTTC. This translates into CSAQPSGEQYF.

The chain links TRBV27 to TRBJ2-3, with 10 bases identical to TRBD2. The V and J ends lost 9 bases and 1 base, in that order; junction bases with no gene match: 4. The CDR3 extends over 14 amino acids. CDR1 MNHEY and CDR2 SMNVEV come from the germline V gene (reference sequence). The DNA for the CDR3 is TGTGCCAGTAAAGCGGGGGGGGGCACAGATACGCAGTATTTT. Encoded protein: CASKAGGGTDTQYF.

V gene TRBV18 combines with J gene TRBJ1-3, with D unclear. The ends were cut back, 2 bases at V and 0 bases at J, with 17 bases in the middle. The CDR3 consists of 18 residues. Germline V CDR1 and CDR2: KGHSH, LQKENI. CDR3 DNA sequence: TGTGCCAGCTCACCAAATAAGGCGCAGGTAACCTCTGGAAACACCATATATTTT. Protein product: CASSPNKAQVTSGNTIYF.